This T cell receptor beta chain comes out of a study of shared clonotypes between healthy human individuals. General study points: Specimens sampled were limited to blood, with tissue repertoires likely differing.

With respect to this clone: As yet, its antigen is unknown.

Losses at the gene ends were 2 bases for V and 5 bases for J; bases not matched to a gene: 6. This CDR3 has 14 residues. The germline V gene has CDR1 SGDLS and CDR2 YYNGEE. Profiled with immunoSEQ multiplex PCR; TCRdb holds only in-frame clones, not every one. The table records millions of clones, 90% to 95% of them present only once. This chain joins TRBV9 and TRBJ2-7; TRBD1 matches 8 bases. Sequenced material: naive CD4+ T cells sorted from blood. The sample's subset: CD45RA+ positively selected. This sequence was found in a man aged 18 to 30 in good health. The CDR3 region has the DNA TGTGCCAGCAGCGTCCGCACAGGGGGGAACGAGCAGTACTTC. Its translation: CASSVRTGGNEQYF.